This TCR beta chain was identified during a study of cytotoxic CD8 clonotypes in ibrutinib-treated CLL. Sequencing used immunoSEQ multiplex PCR; TCRdb keeps in-frame clones, though not all of them. The top ten hold roughly a quarter of the sample, which has about 60,000 clones, roughly 58% seen once. This CDR3 comprises 12 residues. CDR1 and CDR2 from the germline V gene are MDHEN and SYDVKM. Trimming removed 5 bases at V and 3 bases at J, with 4 bases between. The sequence derives from a human donor with chronic lymphocytic leukemia. Sample: PBMCs, taken at disease progression, from a patient treated with ibrutinib. This sequence joins TRBV28 and TRBJ2-2; D is undetermined. In DNA, the CDR3 is TGTGCCAGCAGTCCTCACACCGGGGAGCTGTTTTTT. Its translation is CASSPHTGELFF.